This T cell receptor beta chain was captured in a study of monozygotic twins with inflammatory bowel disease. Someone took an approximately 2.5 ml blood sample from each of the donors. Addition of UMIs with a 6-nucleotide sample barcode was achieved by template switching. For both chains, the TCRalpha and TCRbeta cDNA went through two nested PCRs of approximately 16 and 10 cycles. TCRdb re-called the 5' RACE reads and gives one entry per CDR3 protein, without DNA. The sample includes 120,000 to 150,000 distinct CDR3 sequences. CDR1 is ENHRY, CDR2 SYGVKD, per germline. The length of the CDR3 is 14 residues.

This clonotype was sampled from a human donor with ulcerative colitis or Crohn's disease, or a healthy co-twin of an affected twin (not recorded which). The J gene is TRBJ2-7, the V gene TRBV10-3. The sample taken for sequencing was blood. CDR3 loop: CAISPEPQDYEQYF.